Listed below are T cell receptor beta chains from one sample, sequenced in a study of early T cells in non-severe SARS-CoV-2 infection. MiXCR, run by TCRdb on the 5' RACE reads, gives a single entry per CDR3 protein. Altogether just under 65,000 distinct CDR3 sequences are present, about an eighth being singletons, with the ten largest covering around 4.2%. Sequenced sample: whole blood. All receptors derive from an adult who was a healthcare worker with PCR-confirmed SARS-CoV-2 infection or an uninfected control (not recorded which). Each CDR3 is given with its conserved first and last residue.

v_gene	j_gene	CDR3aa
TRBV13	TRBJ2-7	CASSSTSYEQYF
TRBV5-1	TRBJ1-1	CARKKAFF
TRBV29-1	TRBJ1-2	CSVEGGYGYTF
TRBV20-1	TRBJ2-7	CSARDRASYEQYF
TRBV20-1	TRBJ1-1	CSAFGTGVKVAEAFF
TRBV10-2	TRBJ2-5	CASRRQLEPETQYF
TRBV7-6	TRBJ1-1	CASSKWGRNTEAFF
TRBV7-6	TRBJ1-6	CASSPTSSRAGNSPLHF
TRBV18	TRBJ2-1	CASSPTDTGPQFF
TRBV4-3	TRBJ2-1	CASSQDLAHNEQFF
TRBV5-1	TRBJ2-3	CASSSTSTDTQYF
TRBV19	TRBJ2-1	CASSTGLAGGFDYNEQFF
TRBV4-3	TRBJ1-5	CASSQDYGTGQPQHF
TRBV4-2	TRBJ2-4	CASSQLRGFWAKNIQYF
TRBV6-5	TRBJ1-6	CASSYHLRTGNSPLHF
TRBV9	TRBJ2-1	CASSGAGLNEQFF
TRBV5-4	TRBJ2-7	CASSLEGASSYEQYF
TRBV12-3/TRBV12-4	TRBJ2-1	CASSTGTGGYNEQFF
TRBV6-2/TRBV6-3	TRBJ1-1	CASSLSGENTEAFF
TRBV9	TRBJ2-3	CASSRPLRRGDGTDTQYF
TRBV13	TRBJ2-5	CASSIFGLAGGQETQYF
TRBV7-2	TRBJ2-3	CASSLALERGTQYF
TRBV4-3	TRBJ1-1	CASSPSGGSLNTEAFF
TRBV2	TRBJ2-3	CASTSADTQYF
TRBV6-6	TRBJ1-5	CASSYGQGFFLNQPQHF
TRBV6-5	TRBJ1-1	CASSPGVTEAFF
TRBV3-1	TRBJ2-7	CASSHGGHYEQYF
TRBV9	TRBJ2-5	CASSVDGAAETQYF
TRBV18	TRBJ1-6	CASSPPSHSAGSPLHF
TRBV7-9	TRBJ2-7	CASSKPGQGSEYEQYF
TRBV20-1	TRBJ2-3	CSARVLTASTDTQYF
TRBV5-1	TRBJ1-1	CASSGQTNTEAFF
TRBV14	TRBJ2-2	CASSQGGAAPGELFF
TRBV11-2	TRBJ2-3	CASSSGVVTDTQYF
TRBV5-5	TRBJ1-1	CASSKLANTEAFF
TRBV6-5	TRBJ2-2	CASRSPGGTGELFF
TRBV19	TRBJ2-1	CASSIGGAGSYNEQFF
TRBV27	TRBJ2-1	CASSSLSSYNEQFF
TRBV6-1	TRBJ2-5	CASSSGGWETQYF
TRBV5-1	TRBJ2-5	CASSFWAGVRETQYF
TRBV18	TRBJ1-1	CASSTGTGGMNTEAFF
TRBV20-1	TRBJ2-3	CSAYRLDRGRTDTQYF
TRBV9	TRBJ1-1	CASSVEGRVDTEAFF
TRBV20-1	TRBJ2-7	CSARDFQGRYEQYF
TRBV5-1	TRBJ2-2	CASSLVSGTGELFF
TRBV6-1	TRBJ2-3	CASSQGTSGGRRQYF
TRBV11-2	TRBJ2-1	CASSWGLSSEEQFF
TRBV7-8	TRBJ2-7	CASSLSRGYEQYF